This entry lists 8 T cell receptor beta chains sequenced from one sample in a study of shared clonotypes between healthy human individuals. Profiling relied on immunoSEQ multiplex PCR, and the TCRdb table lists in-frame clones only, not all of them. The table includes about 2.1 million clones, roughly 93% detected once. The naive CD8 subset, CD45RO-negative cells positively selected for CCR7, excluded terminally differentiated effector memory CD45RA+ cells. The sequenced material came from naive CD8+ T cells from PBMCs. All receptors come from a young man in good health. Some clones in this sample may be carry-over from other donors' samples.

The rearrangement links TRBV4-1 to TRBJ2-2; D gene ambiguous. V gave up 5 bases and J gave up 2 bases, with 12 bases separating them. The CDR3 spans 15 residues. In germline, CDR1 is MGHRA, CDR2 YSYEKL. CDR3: CASSLSGFNTGELFF. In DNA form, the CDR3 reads TGCGCCAGCAGCTTATCCGGATTTAACACCGGGGAGCTGTTTTTT.

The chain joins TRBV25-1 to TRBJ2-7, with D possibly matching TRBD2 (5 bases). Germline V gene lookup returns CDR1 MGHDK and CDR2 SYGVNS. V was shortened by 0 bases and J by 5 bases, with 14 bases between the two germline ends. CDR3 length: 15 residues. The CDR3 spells CASSEYPGIFDEQYF. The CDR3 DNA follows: TGTGCCAGCAGTGAATATCCCGGGATCTTTGACGAGCAGTACTTC.

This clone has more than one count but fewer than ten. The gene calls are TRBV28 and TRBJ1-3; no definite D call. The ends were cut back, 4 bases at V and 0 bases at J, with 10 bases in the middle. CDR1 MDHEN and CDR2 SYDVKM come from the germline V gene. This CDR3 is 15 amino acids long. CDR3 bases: TGTGCCAGCAGTTCCCCCGTGGACTCTGGAAACACCATATATTTT. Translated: CASSSPVDSGNTIYF.

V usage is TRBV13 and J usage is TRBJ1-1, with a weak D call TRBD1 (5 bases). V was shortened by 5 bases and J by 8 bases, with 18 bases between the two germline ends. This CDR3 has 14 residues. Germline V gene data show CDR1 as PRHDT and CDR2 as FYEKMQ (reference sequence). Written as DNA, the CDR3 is TGTGCCAGCAGCCCCTACAGGTTAGGGACCGAAGCTTTCTTT. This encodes CASSPYRLGTEAFF.

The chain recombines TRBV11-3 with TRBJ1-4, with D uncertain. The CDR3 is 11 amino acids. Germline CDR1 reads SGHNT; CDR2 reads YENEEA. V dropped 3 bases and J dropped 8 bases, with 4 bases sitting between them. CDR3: CASSFDEKLFF. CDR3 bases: TGTGCCAGCAGCTTTGACGAAAAACTGTTTTTT.

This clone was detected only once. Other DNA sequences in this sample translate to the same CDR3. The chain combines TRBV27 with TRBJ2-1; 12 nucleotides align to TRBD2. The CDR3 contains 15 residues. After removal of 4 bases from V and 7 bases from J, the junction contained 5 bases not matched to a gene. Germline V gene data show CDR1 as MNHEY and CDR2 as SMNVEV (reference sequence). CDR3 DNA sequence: TGTGCCAGCAGTTCCAGACTAGCGGGAGTGAATGAGCAGTTCTTC. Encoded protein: CASSSRLAGVNEQFF.

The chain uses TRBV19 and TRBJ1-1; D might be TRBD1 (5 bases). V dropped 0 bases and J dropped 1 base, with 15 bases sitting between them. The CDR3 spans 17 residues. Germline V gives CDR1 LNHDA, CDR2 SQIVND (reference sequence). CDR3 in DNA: TGTGCCAGTAGTATAGAGCCAGGGTATGTGCGGAACACTGAAGCTTTCTTT. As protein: CASSIEPGYVRNTEAFF.

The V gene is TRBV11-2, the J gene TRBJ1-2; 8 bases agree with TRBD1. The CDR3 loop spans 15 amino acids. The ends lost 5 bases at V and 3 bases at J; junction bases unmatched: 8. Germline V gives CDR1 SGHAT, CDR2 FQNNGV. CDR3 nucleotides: TGTGCCAGCAGCCTATCAGCAGGGGGCCACTATGGCTACACCTTC. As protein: CASSLSAGGHYGYTF.